This T cell receptor (beta chain) stems from a study of radiotherapy plus CTLA-4 blockade in lung cancer. The method was immunoSEQ multiplex PCR; TCRdb's version includes in-frame clones alone and lacks a portion of them. Altogether about 40,000 clones are present, 75% to 85% being singletons, with the ten largest covering 20% to 25%. Findings and caveats of the study: Clones derived from tumor TCRs expanded in blood after radiotherapy plus ipilimumab.

Points on this clone: As yet, its antigen is unknown. Other DNA sequences in the sample encode the same CDR3.

There are 11 residues in the CDR3. Germline V gene sequence: CDR1 SQVTM, CDR2 ANQGSEA. V lost 3 bases, J lost 1 base, and 3 bases lay in between. This sequence joins TRBV29-1 and TRBJ1-2; no reliable D call. The sequence was obtained from a human donor with non-small cell lung cancer that progressed on radiotherapy plus ipilimumab. The sample here was peripheral blood, taken from a patient treated with radiotherapy plus ipilimumab. The CDR3 bases are TGCAGCGTTGATAGTAACTATGGCTACACCTTC. Protein sequence: CSVDSNYGYTF.